This T cell receptor (beta chain) was captured in a study of CD8 T cells in Susac syndrome. Study-level findings and limits: The study recognized that its TCR sequencing and HLA analysis covered a relatively small number of individuals.

This clonotype was recorded a few times. The antigen is not known. CDR1 and CDR2 from the germline V gene are KGHDR and SFDVKD. The V gene lost 3 bases and the J gene lost 4 bases, with 3 bases spanning the gap. The CDR3 runs 11 residues. An amount of RNA that ranged from roughly 0.5 to 1 ug was reverse transcribed with random hexamers. It was immunoSEQ multiplex PCR that amplified TCR beta CDR3 across 54 Vbeta and 13 Jbeta. TCRdb re-called the immunoSEQ multiplex PCR reads through MiXCR, storing one row per CDR3 protein. The table shows 170,000 or so distinct CDR3 sequences, with approximately 95% occurring only once. CD8+ and CD4+ T cells circulating in blood were sequenced for TCR beta. Negative isolation was applied to CD8+ and CD4+ T cells, and FACS enrichment was applied to TEMRA cells.

Sequenced material: CD4+ T cells from PBMCs. This TCR was recovered from a human donor with multiple sclerosis. V usage is TRBV24-1 and J usage is TRBJ2-7; no firm D call. The CDR3 protein is CATSDQYEQYF. The CDR3 nucleotides read TGTGCCACCAGTGATCAATACGAGCAGTACTTC.